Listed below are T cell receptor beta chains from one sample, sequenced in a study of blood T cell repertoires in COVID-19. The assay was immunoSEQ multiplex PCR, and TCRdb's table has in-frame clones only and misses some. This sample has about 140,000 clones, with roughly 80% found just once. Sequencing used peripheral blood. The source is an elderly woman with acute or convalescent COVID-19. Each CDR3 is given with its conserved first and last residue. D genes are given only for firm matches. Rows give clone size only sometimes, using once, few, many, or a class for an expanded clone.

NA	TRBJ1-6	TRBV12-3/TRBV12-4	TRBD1	TGTGCCAGCAGTTTCAGGGGGAATTCACCCCTCCACTTT	CASSFRGNSPLHF
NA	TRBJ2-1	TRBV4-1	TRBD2	TGCGCCAGCAGCCAAGCGTCTAGCGGGAGCAATGAGCAGTTCTTC	CASSQASSGSNEQFF
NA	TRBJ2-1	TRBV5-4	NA	TGTGCCAGCAGCTCGTTATCTCCCTCCTACAATGAGCAGTTCTTC	CASSSLSPSYNEQFF
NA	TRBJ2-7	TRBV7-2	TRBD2	TGTGCCAGCAGCTTAAAACCGGGGGGCTCCTACGAGCAGTACTTC	CASSLKPGGSYEQYF
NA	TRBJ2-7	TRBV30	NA	TGTGCCTGGACTCTCGGGACTTATGGGGACGAGCAGTACTTC	CAWTLGTYGDEQYF
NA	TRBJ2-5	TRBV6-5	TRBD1	TGTGCCAGCAGTTACTCGTCCGGACAGGGGACCCAGTACTTC	CASSYSSGQGTQYF
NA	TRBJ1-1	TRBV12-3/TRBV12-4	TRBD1	TGTGCCAGCACCTGGACAGGGGGCACTGAAGCTTTCTTT	CASTWTGGTEAFF
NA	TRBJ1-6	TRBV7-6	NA	TGTGTCAGCAGCTTAGTGGGAGGGGGGAGAGATTCACCCCTCCACTTT	CVSSLVGGGRDSPLHF
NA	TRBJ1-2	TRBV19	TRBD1	TGTGCCAGTAGTATCCGGGACAGGGTGAGCTACACCTTC	CASSIRDRVSYTF
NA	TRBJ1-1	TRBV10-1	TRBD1	TGCGCCAGCAGTGAGTCGCGACAGGGGGCTGAAGCTTTCTTT	CASSESRQGAEAFF
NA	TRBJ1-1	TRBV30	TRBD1	TGTGCCGAAAGACCAAAAACAGGGGCGGAAACTGAAGCTTTCTTT	CAERPKTGAETEAFF
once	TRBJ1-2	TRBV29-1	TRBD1	TGCAGCGTTGTAGGTGGACAGGGATGGGGCTATGGCTACACCTTC	CSVVGGQGWGYGYTF
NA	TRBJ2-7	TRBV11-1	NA	TGTGCCAGCAGCTTACGGGGGAGCGGCCACGAGCAGTACTTC	CASSLRGSGHEQYF
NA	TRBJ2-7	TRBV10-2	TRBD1	TGCGCCAGCAGTGTTGGACAGGGGGATTACGACGAGCAGTACTTC	CASSVGQGDYDEQYF
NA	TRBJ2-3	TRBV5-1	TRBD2	TGCGCCAGCAGCTTGGTAGGGACTAGCGGGGGCACAGATACGCAGTATTTT	CASSLVGTSGGTDTQYF
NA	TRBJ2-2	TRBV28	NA	TGTGCCAGCAGAACAATGCGCGTGGGGCCACTCCCGAACACCGGGGAGCTGTTTTTT	CASRTMRVGPLPNTGELFF
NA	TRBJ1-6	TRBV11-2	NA	TGTGCCAGCAGCTTAGGGGGCTTTAATTCACCCCTCCACTTT	CASSLGGFNSPLHF
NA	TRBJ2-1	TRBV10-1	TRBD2	TGCGCCAGCAGTGGGGGACTAGCGGCGGGGAATGAGCAGTTCTTC	CASSGGLAAGNEQFF
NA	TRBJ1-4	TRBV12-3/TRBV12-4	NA	TGTGCCAGCAGTTTTGCAGGAAAACTGTTTTTT	CASSFAGKLFF
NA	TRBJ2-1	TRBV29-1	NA	TGCAGCGCTACAGGGCCGGGGTTGGATGAGCAGTTCTTC	CSATGPGLDEQFF
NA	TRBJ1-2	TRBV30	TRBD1	TGTGCCTGGAGGGGACAGGGGGTTGGCTACACCTTC	CAWRGQGVGYTF
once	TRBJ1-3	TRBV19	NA	TGTGCCAGTCTGAAAAGCTTCAACTCTGGAAACACCATATATTTT	CASLKSFNSGNTIYF
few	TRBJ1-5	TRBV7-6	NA	TGTGCCAGCAGCTTAGTTGCGGGGCCAGTCAGCAATCAGCCCCAGCATTTT	CASSLVAGPVSNQPQHF
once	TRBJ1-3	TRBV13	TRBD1	TGTGCCAGCAGCAACTATTTCGGACAGGGCTCTGGAAACACCATATATTTT	CASSNYFGQGSGNTIYF
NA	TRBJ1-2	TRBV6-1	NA	TGTGCCAGCAGTGAATGGGCCGCCCGAACGGGGGGCTACACCTTC	CASSEWAARTGGYTF
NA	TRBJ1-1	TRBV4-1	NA	TGCGCCAGCAGCCAAGACAACCACTTTTCCGGGGTGTTGAACACTGAAGCTTTCTTT	CASSQDNHFSGVLNTEAFF
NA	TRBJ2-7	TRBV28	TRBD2	TGTGCCAGCAGGGGTAGCGGGGGGGCCTACGAGCAGTACTTC	CASRGSGGAYEQYF
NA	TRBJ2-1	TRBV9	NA	TGTGCCAGCAGCGCGCGGGACTGGTACAATGAGCAGTTCTTC	CASSARDWYNEQFF
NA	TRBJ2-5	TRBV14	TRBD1	TGTGCCAGCAGGGCCGGACAGGGGGAAGAGACCCAGTACTTC	CASRAGQGEETQYF
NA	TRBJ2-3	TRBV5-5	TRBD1	TGTGCCAGCAGCTTGGGGGGTACAGGGGCGGATACGCAGTATTTT	CASSLGGTGADTQYF
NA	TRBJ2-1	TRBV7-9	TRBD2	TGTGCCAGCAGCTTAACGACTAGCGGGAGGGAGCAGTTCTTC	CASSLTTSGREQFF
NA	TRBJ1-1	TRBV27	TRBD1	TGTGCCAGCAGTCCAGGACAGGGTCGATACACTGAAGCTTTCTTT	CASSPGQGRYTEAFF
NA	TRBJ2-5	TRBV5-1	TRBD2	TGCGCCAGCAGCCGTGGGACTAGCGGGGTCGGGACCCAGTACTTC	CASSRGTSGVGTQYF
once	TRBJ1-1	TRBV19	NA	TGTGCCAGTATTGAGGACTACGGTGAAGCTTTCTTT	CASIEDYGEAFF
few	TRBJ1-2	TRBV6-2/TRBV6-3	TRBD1	TGTGCCAGCAGTGCCCTAGGACAGGATACTAACTATGGCTACACCTTC	CASSALGQDTNYGYTF
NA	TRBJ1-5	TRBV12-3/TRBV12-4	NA	TGTGCCAGCAGTTTGGGCCAGAATCAGCCCCAGCATTTT	CASSLGQNQPQHF
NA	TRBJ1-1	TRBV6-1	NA	TGTGCCAGCAGTCGTCAGGAAAACACTGAAGCTTTCTTT	CASSRQENTEAFF
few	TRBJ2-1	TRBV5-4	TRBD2	TGTGCCAGCAGCCCTAGCGGGAGCTCCTACAATGAGCAGTTCTTC	CASSPSGSSYNEQFF
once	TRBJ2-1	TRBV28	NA	TGTGCCAGCAGTCTCTATGAGCAGTTCTTC	CASSLYEQFF
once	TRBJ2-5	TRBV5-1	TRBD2	TGCGCCAGCAGCTTGGGTGGGATACCGGGGGGCCAAGAGACCCAGTACTTC	CASSLGGIPGGQETQYF
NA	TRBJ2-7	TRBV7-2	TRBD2	TGTGCCAGCAGCTCCCGTGGGGCGGGGGCCTACGAGCAGTACTTC	CASSSRGAGAYEQYF
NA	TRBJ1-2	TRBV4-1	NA	TGCGCCAGCAGCCACCCGGGATCCTCTAACTATGGCTACACCTTC	CASSHPGSSNYGYTF